This is a list of T cell receptor beta chains from one sample in a study of blood T cell repertoires in COVID-19. Profiling relied on immunoSEQ multiplex PCR, and the TCRdb table lists in-frame clones only, not all of them. The table has over 200,000 clones, 70% to 90% seen once. Sequencing was carried out using PBMCs or T cells enriched from blood (not recorded which). These receptors were taken from a young man who had recovered from COVID-19. The CDR3 runs from the conserved cysteine through the conserved F or W. A D gene is named only where the DNA matches it firmly. Where a row states a size, it is once, few, many or the class of an expanded clone; other rows omit it.

v_gene	abundance	d_gene	j_gene	CDR3nt	CDR3aa
TRBV7-9	-	-	TRBJ1-2	TGTGCCAGCAGCTACGGGACATACTATGGCTACACCTTC	CASSYGTYYGYTF
TRBV9	-	TRBD1	TRBJ2-5	TGTGCCAGCAGCGTGGGGACAGGGGGAATTCTAGCGGGGCATAAAGAGACCCAGTACTTC	CASSVGTGGILAGHKETQYF
TRBV5-1	-	-	TRBJ2-3	TGCGCCAGCAGCCCGGATGGCAGGATAGCAGATACGCAGTATTTT	CASSPDGRIADTQYF
TRBV11-2	-	-	TRBJ1-2	TGTGCCAGCAGCTTTACAGGGTCGGATGGCTACACCTTC	CASSFTGSDGYTF
TRBV12-3/TRBV12-4	few	-	TRBJ1-1	TGTGCCAGCAGTTTTTTCTTGAACACTGAAGCTTTCTTT	CASSFFLNTEAFF
TRBV19	-	-	TRBJ1-2	TGTGCCAGCTGGGAGATCGGGAACTATGGCTACACCTTC	CASWEIGNYGYTF
TRBV10-3	-	-	TRBJ1-1	TGTGCCGCACGAATGGATCTAGGCTCGACTGAAGCTTTCTTT	CAARMDLGSTEAFF
TRBV4-1	-	-	TRBJ2-7	TGCGCCAGCAGCCAAGATAGTTTATCCTACGAGCAGTACTTC	CASSQDSLSYEQYF
TRBV5-4	-	-	TRBJ1-6	TGTGCCAGCAGGGACCCGGGGGGCCATAATTCACCCCTCCACTTT	CASRDPGGHNSPLHF
TRBV18	-	-	TRBJ1-3	TGTGCCAGCTCATCCGGGATCACCGAGGGAAACACCATATATTTT	CASSSGITEGNTIYF
TRBV7-2	-	-	TRBJ1-5	TGTGCCAGCAGCGAGGGGGTGGGTCAGCCCCAGCATTTT	CASSEGVGQPQHF
TRBV5-8	-	-	TRBJ2-2	TGTGCCAGCAGCTTGTGGCGGTTCACCGGGGAGCTGTTTTTT	CASSLWRFTGELFF
TRBV5-1	-	-	TRBJ1-5	TGCGCCAGCAGCTTGAGGGGGGGAAATCAGCCCCAGCATTTT	CASSLRGGNQPQHF
TRBV30	-	-	TRBJ1-4	TGTGCCTGGAACCCACTGTACGGGGGTGGTGAAAAACTGTTTTTT	CAWNPLYGGGEKLFF
TRBV10-3	-	-	TRBJ1-2	TGTGCCATCAGTGAGACTCGACAGAACTATGGCTACACCTTC	CAISETRQNYGYTF
TRBV6-5	-	-	TRBJ2-1	TGTGCCAGCAGAGACATCGTAGGGAGGGAGCAGTTCTTC	CASRDIVGREQFF
TRBV7-9	-	-	TRBJ2-7	TGTGCCAGCAGCTTAGCGGCGACAAGCTCCTACGAGCAGTACTTC	CASSLAATSSYEQYF
TRBV27	-	-	TRBJ1-5	TGTGCCAGCAGAAGACAGCTTCATAGCAATCAGCCCCAGCATTTT	CASRRQLHSNQPQHF
TRBV7-2	-	-	TRBJ1-6	TGTGCCAGCAGCTTAAATGAGTCACCCCTCCACTTT	CASSLNESPLHF
TRBV7-9	-	TRBD1	TRBJ1-2	TGTGCCAGCAGCAAAATCGAGGGGGCGGACGGCTACACCTTC	CASSKIEGADGYTF
TRBV18	-	TRBD2	TRBJ2-3	TGTGCCAGCTCACCTTTGACTAGCGGGAGGACAGATACGCAGTATTTT	CASSPLTSGRTDTQYF
TRBV5-6	-	-	TRBJ2-1	TGTGCCAGCAGTAGCGGATGGAATGAGCAGTTCTTC	CASSSGWNEQFF
TRBV30	-	-	TRBJ2-5	TGTGCCTGGAGCCTACCGACAGGACTCCAAGAGACCCAGTACTTC	CAWSLPTGLQETQYF
TRBV7-2	-	TRBD1	TRBJ1-5	TGTGCCAGCAGCACCGAACAGGGGAATCAGCCCCAGCATTTT	CASSTEQGNQPQHF
TRBV24-1	-	-	TRBJ2-3	TGTGCCACCAGTGATCGAAAGCGGTTCTCCGATACGCAGTATTTT	CATSDRKRFSDTQYF
TRBV12-3/TRBV12-4	-	-	TRBJ2-1	TGTGCCAGCAGTCCGACAGGAATGTCGGAGTTCTTC	CASSPTGMSEFF
TRBV28	-	TRBD2	TRBJ2-5	TGTGCCAGCAGTCCACTAGCGCCGTCACAAGAGACCCAGTACTTC	CASSPLAPSQETQYF
TRBV7-9	-	TRBD1	TRBJ1-6	TGTGCCAGCAGCTTAAGACAGGGGGTAAATTCACCCCTCCACTTT	CASSLRQGVNSPLHF
TRBV21-1	-	-	TRBJ2-3	TGTGCCAGCAGCTTGGACAGAGACACAGATACGCAGTATTTT	CASSLDRDTDTQYF
TRBV7-2	-	TRBD2	TRBJ2-7	TGTGCCAGCAGCTTTTTCTGGGGGGGGCAGTACTTC	CASSFFWGGQYF
TRBV27	-	TRBD1	TRBJ2-7	TGTGCCAGCAGCCCGGACAGGTGGATCTCCTACGAGCAGTACTTC	CASSPDRWISYEQYF
TRBV28	-	-	TRBJ1-5	TGTGCCAGCAGTTTATTGGTCTTGGTGGGAGAGCAGCCCCAGCATTTT	CASSLLVLVGEQPQHF
TRBV11-2	-	-	TRBJ2-7	TGTGCCAGCAGCTTAATCGCTTGGGCCCACGAGCAGTACTTC	CASSLIAWAHEQYF
TRBV12-3/TRBV12-4	-	-	TRBJ1-1	TGTGCCAGCAGTTTGACGGGGAGAGCTTTCTTT	CASSLTGRAFF
TRBV3-1/TRBV3-2	-	-	TRBJ2-3	TGTGCCAGCAGCCGGGGCTTCGTGGATACGCAGTATTTT	CASSRGFVDTQYF
TRBV5-1	-	-	TRBJ2-2	TGCGCCAGCAGCTTGGATCAGGGTTGGGGCGGGGAGCTGTTTTTT	CASSLDQGWGGELFF
TRBV6-4	-	TRBD1	TRBJ2-2	TGTGCCAGCAGTAGACAGGGATCCGGGGAGCTGTTTTTT	CASSRQGSGELFF
TRBV7-9	once	-	TRBJ1-1	TGTGCCAGCAGCGCTGGTGGCGCAGGGGATACTGAAGCTTTCTTT	CASSAGGAGDTEAFF
TRBV2	-	-	TRBJ1-6	TGTGCCAGCAGTGCCCAGGGGCCCCCTTCACCCCTCCACTTT	CASSAQGPPSPLHF
TRBV5-1	-	TRBD2	TRBJ2-7	TGCGCCAGCAGCGTGTCCGGACTAGCGGGAGTGAGCGAGCAGTACTTC	CASSVSGLAGVSEQYF
TRBV4-1	-	TRBD2	TRBJ2-1	TGCGCCAGCAGCCCAGCGGGAGGCTCCTACAATGAGCAGTTCTTC	CASSPAGGSYNEQFF
TRBV15	once	-	TRBJ2-5	TGTGCCACCAGCAAGGGGGACAAACAAGAGACCCAGTACTTC	CATSKGDKQETQYF
TRBV5-4	-	TRBD2	TRBJ2-1	TGTGCCAGCAGCTACACACTAGCGGGAGGGAGCTCCTACAATGAGCAGTTCTTC	CASSYTLAGGSSYNEQFF
TRBV5-1	-	TRBD1	TRBJ2-3	TGCGCCAGCAGCTCTAACAGGGGTGTCACAGATACGCAGTATTTT	CASSSNRGVTDTQYF
TRBV14	few	-	TRBJ1-5	TGTGCCAGCCCCGGGCCGGGGGACGGTCAGCCCCAGCATTTT	CASPGPGDGQPQHF
TRBV7-2	-	TRBD2	TRBJ2-2	TGTGCCAGCAGCTTAGCGACTAGCGGGAGGGCCGGGGAGCTGTTTTTT	CASSLATSGRAGELFF
TRBV19	-	TRBD1	TRBJ1-6	TGTGCCAGTGCTTTGAACTACAGGGGGCGTAATTCACCCCTCCACTTT	CASALNYRGRNSPLHF
TRBV6-8	-	-	TRBJ1-1	TGTGCCAGCACTCTCGCCGGGGACACTGAAGCTTTCTTT	CASTLAGDTEAFF